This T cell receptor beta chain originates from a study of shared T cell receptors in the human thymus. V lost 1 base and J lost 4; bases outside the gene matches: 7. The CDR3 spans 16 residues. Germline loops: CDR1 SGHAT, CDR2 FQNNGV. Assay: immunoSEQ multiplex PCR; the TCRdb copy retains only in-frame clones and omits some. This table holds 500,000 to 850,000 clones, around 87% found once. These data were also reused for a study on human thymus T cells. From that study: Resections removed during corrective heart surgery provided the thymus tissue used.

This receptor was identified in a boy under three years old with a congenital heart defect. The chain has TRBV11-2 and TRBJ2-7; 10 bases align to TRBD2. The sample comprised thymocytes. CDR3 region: CASSLGLGTSVYEQYF. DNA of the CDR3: TGTGCCAGCAGCTTAGGTTTGGGGACTAGCGTATACGAGCAGTACTTC.